Below, one T cell receptor (beta chain) is given with its context. Primers for the PCR totalled 60 Vbeta and 13 Jbeta. The data were produced by immunoSEQ multiplex PCR, yet TCRdb's version contains in-frame clones alone and is incomplete. Of roughly 150,000 clones in the sample, roughly four fifths are singletons; the top ten hold 8.5%. This record belongs to a study of cytomegalovirus exposure and HLA in healthy donors. The wider study: Most donors, roughly 82% of 398 genotyped, fell in the Caucasian-associated ancestry cluster.

Trimming removed 4 bases from V and 11 bases from J; junction bases left unmatched: 16. The CDR3 runs 16 residues. Germline V gene lookup returns CDR1 SGDLS and CDR2 YYNGEE. Among the donors, all were healthy bone marrow donors. This TCR came from a male donor in good health and CMV-seropositive. Sequencing input: PBMCs. The J gene is TRBJ2-4, the V gene TRBV9; 9 nucleotides line up with TRBD1. The CDR3 bases are TGTGCCAGCAGCCTATCATCCGGGACAGGGAACCGGGTTCAGTACTTC. Translation: CASSLSSGTGNRVQYF.